This T cell receptor beta chain was found in a study of a mutant IDH1 vaccine in newly diagnosed glioma. Study-level points and caveats: Vaccine-induced immune responses occurred in 90% to 95% of patients.

Time point defined: week 47, end of study. A single vaccine dose contained 300 ug of mutant IDH1 20-mer peptide, and topical imiquimod was used with it. The donors had new WHO grade 3 or 4 astrocytomas; these were IDH1-mutant and ATRX-lost. Sequenced by immunoSEQ multiplex PCR; TCRdb stores in-frame clones only, minus some. The data contain around 50,000 clones, roughly 83% of them singletons. The germline CDR1 and CDR2 sequences are SNHLY and FYNNEI. Trimming removed 2 bases from V and 8 bases from J, with 15 bases in between. The CDR3 covers 15 residues. Concerning this clone itself: Its antigen is unknown.

The sequence derives from a woman in her 30s with glioma. Some clones in this sample may be carry-over from other donors' samples. This specimen was PBMCs, taken from a glioma patient whose treatment included an IDH1 peptide vaccine. The rearrangement uses TRBV2 and TRBJ1-4; D may be TRBD1 (6 bases). CDR3 DNA sequence: TGTGCCAGCAGTGAATCCTTAGGTGGGGGCGAAAAACTGTTTTTT. Its protein product is CASSESLGGGEKLFF.